These T cell receptor beta chains were read from a single sample in a study of T cell responses to AZD1222 COVID-19 vaccine. Assay used: immunoSEQ multiplex PCR; TCRdb lists only in-frame clones, some missing. The table has 140,000 to 150,000 clones, over 90% seen once; the top ten hold 5% to 5.5%. The sequencing used peripheral blood, collected on day 0 of AZD1222 vaccination. The source of these receptors is an adult in good health. CDR3s include the opening cysteine and the closing phenylalanine or tryptophan. Each record gives: V gene, clone size, J gene, D gene, CDR3 DNA, CDR3 protein. A D gene is named only where the DNA matches it firmly. Size is stated for part of the rows, as once, few or many counts, or as a class when the clone is expanded.

TRBV3-1/TRBV3-2	.	TRBJ2-5	TRBD2	TGTGCCAGCAGCCTCCTGGGACTAGCGGGAAGAGAGACCCAGTACTTC	CASSLLGLAGRETQYF
TRBV19	.	TRBJ2-7	TRBD1	TGTGCCAGTAGTATAGTACCGGGACAGGGCGGCGAGCAGTACTTC	CASSIVPGQGGEQYF
TRBV14	.	TRBJ1-2	.	TGTGCCAGAGGGGTAAGGGGCTACACCTTC	CARGVRGYTF
TRBV2	few	TRBJ1-5	.	TGTGCCAGCAGTGAACTGGGCTGGTCTCGCAATCAGCCCCAGCATTTT	CASSELGWSRNQPQHF
TRBV5-4	once	TRBJ1-2	TRBD1	TGTGCCAGCAGCCGTCCCGGGACAGGGTGGCATGGCTACACCTTC	CASSRPGTGWHGYTF
TRBV19	.	TRBJ2-5	.	TGTGCCAGTAGTATAGGGCAGGGTGGTCGAGAGACCCAGTACTTC	CASSIGQGGRETQYF
TRBV10-2	.	TRBJ1-1	TRBD1	TGCGCCAGCAGTGGCCGGACAGGAAATATGAACACTGAAGCTTTCTTT	CASSGRTGNMNTEAFF
TRBV28	.	TRBJ2-1	TRBD2	TGTGCCAGGACGGCCCCCCTCGTGTTCAGCGGGAGCATCAATGAGCAGTTCTTC	CARTAPLVFSGSINEQFF
TRBV11-3	.	TRBJ2-5	.	TGTGCCAGCAGCTTTGGGGGACGGGAGACCCAGTACTTC	CASSFGGRETQYF
TRBV7-2	.	TRBJ1-1	TRBD1	TGTGCCAGCAGCTTAGTACAGGGGGGCACTGAAGCTTTCTTT	CASSLVQGGTEAFF
TRBV6-6	.	TRBJ1-2	TRBD1	TGTGCCAGCACCCCGGGACAGGGGTACTATGGCTACACCTTC	CASTPGQGYYGYTF
TRBV30	.	TRBJ2-7	TRBD2	TGTGCCTGGAGTCCCCGACTAGCGGGAGGGAGCGAGCAGTACTTC	CAWSPRLAGGSEQYF
TRBV5-4	.	TRBJ2-1	.	TGTGCCAGCAGCTTGGATCTGGGACCCTACAATGAGCAGTTCTTC	CASSLDLGPYNEQFF
TRBV12-5	.	TRBJ2-7	TRBD1	TGTGCTAGTGGTAAGGGACAGGGGTCGTACGAGCAGTACTTC	CASGKGQGSYEQYF
TRBV19	.	TRBJ2-1	TRBD2	TGTGCCAGTAGTATAGAAGGGCTAGCGGGAGGGTATTACAATGAGCAGTTCTTC	CASSIEGLAGGYYNEQFF
TRBV2	.	TRBJ2-6	TRBD1	TGTGCCAGCAGTGAACGCACAGGGGGTGTTACTGGGGCCAACGTCCTGACTTTC	CASSERTGGVTGANVLTF
TRBV15	.	TRBJ1-4	.	TGTGCCACCAGCAGAGACAGGGGCAATCGGGCAAAACTGTTTTTT	CATSRDRGNRAKLFF
TRBV21-1	.	TRBJ2-2	.	TGTGCCAGCACCCGTGACAGAACGAACACCGGGGAGCTGTTTTTT	CASTRDRTNTGELFF
TRBV7-2	.	TRBJ1-3	.	TGTGCCAGCAGCTTAGCCCGACCGAGCTCTGGAAACACCATATATTTT	CASSLARPSSGNTIYF
TRBV6-1	.	TRBJ1-5	TRBD1	TGTGCCAGCAGTGAAGCACCGGGACAGAGACACAATCAGCCCCAGCATTTT	CASSEAPGQRHNQPQHF
TRBV18	.	TRBJ2-7	TRBD1	TGTGCCAGCTCACCGGGACAGGAGTTTTACGAGCAGTACTTC	CASSPGQEFYEQYF
TRBV7-3	.	TRBJ2-1	TRBD2	TGTGCCAGCAGCTTACCGACCGTAGCGGGAGGAGGGAATGAGCAGTTCTTC	CASSLPTVAGGGNEQFF
TRBV18	.	TRBJ1-2	.	TGTGCCAGCTCCTCTACGGGACTGGAGCGAGGCTACACCTTC	CASSSTGLERGYTF
TRBV5-1	.	TRBJ1-2	.	TGCGCCAGCAGCTTACGAGGGGCAGGGGATGGCTACACCTTC	CASSLRGAGDGYTF
TRBV5-1	.	TRBJ1-1	TRBD1	TGCGCCAGCAGCTTGGAGGTAGGGGGCAGTACTGAAGCTTTCTTT	CASSLEVGGSTEAFF
TRBV12-5	few	TRBJ2-3	.	TGTGCTAGTGGTTTGGCGGGGACAATCACAGATACGCAGTATTTT	CASGLAGTITDTQYF
TRBV30	once	TRBJ1-1	.	TGTGCCTGGAGTGAGACAGGAAACACTGAAGCTTTCTTT	CAWSETGNTEAFF
TRBV28	.	TRBJ2-1	.	TGTGCCAGCAGTTTGGGGGCCATTTACAATGAGCAGTTCTTC	CASSLGAIYNEQFF
TRBV9	.	TRBJ2-7	TRBD2	TGTGCCAGCAGCCTCGATGGCGGGACTAGCGGGAGTTACGAGCAGTACTTC	CASSLDGGTSGSYEQYF
TRBV2	.	TRBJ2-3	TRBD1	TGTGCCACCGGGGACAGTTATATAGATACGCAGTATTTT	CATGDSYIDTQYF
TRBV7-9	.	TRBJ2-7	TRBD2	TGTGCCAGCAGCCCCAGCGGGGATTCCTACGAGCAGTACTTC	CASSPSGDSYEQYF
TRBV30	.	TRBJ1-4	.	TGTGCCTGGGAGGCCGTCCGAGGCCATGAAGGCAGCGAAGTCTCGGAAAAACTGTTTTTT	CAWEAVRGHEGSEVSEKLFF
TRBV6-6	.	TRBJ2-3	TRBD2	TGTGCCAGCAGTCCGGGACTAGCGGGAATACGGGGAAATACGCAGTATTTT	CASSPGLAGIRGNTQYF
TRBV4-2	.	TRBJ1-1	.	TGTGCCAGCAGCCAAGATCAGCTAATGAACACTGAAGCTTTCTTT	CASSQDQLMNTEAFF
TRBV5-6	.	TRBJ2-1	.	TGTGCCAGCAGCTTCGTAGCGGAGATCTACAATGAGCAGTTCTTC	CASSFVAEIYNEQFF
TRBV5-4	few	TRBJ1-1	.	TGTGCCAGCAGCTCGGGACCCCCTGAAAACACTGAAGCTTTCTTT	CASSSGPPENTEAFF
TRBV5-1	.	TRBJ1-1	TRBD1	TGCGCCAGCAGCTTGAGCACAGGGGGTCTACGCGCTGAAGCTTTCTTT	CASSLSTGGLRAEAFF
TRBV5-1	.	TRBJ2-5	TRBD1	TGCGCCAGCAGCATCGACAGGGTTGAGACCCAGTACTTC	CASSIDRVETQYF
TRBV28	.	TRBJ1-5	.	TGTGCCAGCAGTTTATGGTGGACAGTCGAATATAGCAATCAGCCCCAGCATTTT	CASSLWWTVEYSNQPQHF
TRBV30	.	TRBJ1-5	.	TGTGCCTGGACCTCCTCCCGAGGCAGTGGGAGCAATCAGCCCCAGCATTTT	CAWTSSRGSGSNQPQHF
TRBV28	once	TRBJ1-5	.	TGTGCCAGCAGCCTACACGAGGACGGTCAGCCCCAGCATTTT	CASSLHEDGQPQHF
TRBV6-5	.	TRBJ1-6	TRBD1	TGTGCCAGCAAACCCGGACAGGGGAGTGAGTCACCCCTCCACTTT	CASKPGQGSESPLHF
TRBV16	.	TRBJ2-1	.	TGTGCCAGCAGCCAATCGGATGAGCAGTTCTTC	CASSQSDEQFF
TRBV29-1	.	TRBJ2-1	.	TGCAGCGTTGAGTTTCGGGGGGCGCCCGGCAATGAGCAGTTCTTC	CSVEFRGAPGNEQFF
TRBV24-1	.	TRBJ2-1	TRBD2	TGTGCCACCAGTGGCGGCGGGAGTCTCTACAATGAGCAGTTCTTC	CATSGGGSLYNEQFF